The 22 T cell receptor beta chains reported below all come from one sample, sequenced in a study of blood T cell repertoires in COVID-19. Sequencing was performed with immunoSEQ multiplex PCR; in TCRdb, only in-frame clones are kept and a portion is missing. The table has around 270,000 clones, approximately 90% seen once. The sequenced sample consisted of peripheral blood. Receptors originate from a man aged 35 to 55 with acute or convalescent COVID-19.

This chain connects TRBV6-4 to TRBJ2-3; D is unclear. Germline assignment: CDR1 MRHNA and CDR2 SNTAGT. Trimming pared 2 bases from V and 10 bases from J, leaving 10 bases between. This CDR3 spans 12 amino acids. CDR3 sequence: CASSDDTAAQYF. The CDR3 bases are TGTGCCAGCAGTGACGACACGGCCGCGCAGTATTTT.

For the CDR3, the DNA is TGTGCCAGCAGCCCCTGGCCTAGGACAGGGAAGGATACGCAGTATTTT. Protein sequence: CASSPWPRTGKDTQYF. The chain carries TRBV11-2 and TRBJ2-3; TRBD1 agrees at 8 bases. Germline CDR1 reads SGHAT; CDR2 reads FQNNGV. V lost 5 bases and J lost 6; bases outside the gene matches: 13. This CDR3 is built from 16 residues.

This rearrangement joins TRBV9 to TRBJ1-2, with D hard to call. The V gene's germline CDR1 is SGDLS and CDR2 YYNGEE. The V end lost 4 bases, the J end lost 8 bases, and 18 bases lay between the germline ends. The CDR3 covers 14 residues. In DNA form, the CDR3 reads TGTGCCAGCAGCTCCTCGACCACTACAACCGGCTACACCTTC. This translates into CASSSSTTTTGYTF.

The chain links TRBV3-1 (or the pseudogene TRBV3-2) to TRBJ2-3; D possibly corresponds to TRBD2 (5 bases). Germline CDR1 LGHDT, CDR2 YNNKEL (reference sequence). The CDR3 consists of 13 residues. The germline V and J ends were trimmed by 0 bases and 5 bases, with 6 bases remaining between them. The CDR3 coding sequence is TGTGCCAGCAGCCAAGACGGGGTAGATACGCAGTATTTT. This encodes CASSQDGVDTQYF.

The rearrangement joins TRBV7-9 to TRBJ1-2, with 7 nucleotides matching TRBD1. With 5 bases clipped from V and 0 bases from J, the junction kept 6 bases outside the gene matches. Germline V gene data show CDR1 as SEHNR and CDR2 as FQNEAQ (reference sequence). There are 15 residues in the CDR3. The chain's CDR3 is CASSLDRAANYGYTF. CDR3 coding DNA: TGTGCCAGCAGCCTCGACAGGGCAGCTAACTATGGCTACACCTTC.

The gene calls are TRBV9 and TRBJ1-2, with D unclear. CDR1 is SGDLS, CDR2 YYNGEE, per germline. V lost 0 bases and J lost 2, with 11 bases in between. There are 15 residues in the CDR3. The CDR3 DNA reads TGTGCCAGCAGCGTAGATCAGACACCCAACTATGGCTACACCTTC. As protein: CASSVDQTPNYGYTF. Combining the CDR3 with reference TRBV9 and TRBJ1-2 gives the whole variable domain DSGVTQTPKHLITATGQRVTLRCSPRSGDLSVYWYQQSLDQGLQFLIQYYNGEERAKGNILERFSAQQFPDLHSELNLSSLELGDSALYFCASSVDQTPNYGYTFGSGTRLTVV.

The chain recombines TRBV7-9 with TRBJ2-2; no clear D gene. Trimming shortened V by 5 bases and J by 0 bases, and 16 bases separated the two germline ends. In germline, CDR1 is SEHNR, CDR2 FQNEAQ (reference sequence). The CDR3 spans 17 residues. The DNA for the CDR3 is TGTGCCAGCAGCCAAAGACGACACCCAACGAACACCGGGGAGCTGTTTTTT. Translating it yields CASSQRRHPTNTGELFF.

The chain uses TRBV10-2 and TRBJ1-6, with TRBD1 matching 9 bases. The CDR3 consists of 16 residues. CDR1 and CDR2 from the germline V gene are WSHSY and SAAADI. The trim removed 6 bases at V and 0 bases at J, leaving 3 bases unmatched. The CDR3 here is CASSLGQGSYNSPLHF. In DNA form, the CDR3 reads TGCGCCAGCAGCCTGGGACAGGGCTCCTATAATTCACCCCTCCACTTT.

This chain uses TRBV5-1 with TRBJ2-1, with D possibly being TRBD1 (6 bases). Germline lookup yields CDR1 SGHRS and CDR2 YFSETQ. CDR3 length: 15 amino acids. Trimming pared 6 bases from V and 6 bases from J, leaving 19 bases between. CDR3 DNA: TGCGCCAGCACCCCGGCGTGGCAGGGGTTCAATGAGCAGTTCTTC. It is translated as CASTPAWQGFNEQFF.

DNA of the CDR3: TGTGCCAGCAGCTTATCCGGACAGTTCTCTGGAAACACCATATATTTT. This gives the protein CASSLSGQFSGNTIYF. The chain couples TRBV7-9 to TRBJ1-3; perhaps TRBD1 as D (6 bases). The CDR3 runs 16 residues. The germline CDR1 and CDR2 sequences are SEHNR and FQNEAQ (reference sequence). With 2 bases removed from V and 0 bases from J, the gap between germline ends came to 11 bases.

This chain connects TRBV5-1 to TRBJ2-7; 7 bases agree with TRBD1. Trimming took 4 bases from V and 11 from J; bases not matched to a gene: 12. Per the germline V gene, CDR1 is SGHRS and CDR2 is YFSETQ. The CDR3 is made up of 13 amino acids. The CDR3 DNA follows: TGCGCCAGCAGCCCGGACAGGCTAAACGGAGAGTACTTC. Translating it yields CASSPDRLNGEYF. The complete variable domain, with remaining parts taken from reference TRBV5-1 and TRBJ2-7, reads KAGVTQTPRYLIKTRGQQVTLSCSPISGHRSVSWYQQTPGQGLQFLFEYFSETQRNKGNFPGRFSGRQFSNSRSEMNVSTLELGDSALYLCASSPDRLNGEYFGPGTRLTVT.

The rearrangement uses TRBV12-3 or TRBV12-4 and TRBJ2-3; the D is unclear. V was clipped by 2 bases and J by 3 bases, with 6 bases between them. CDR3 size: 13 residues. The DNA for the CDR3 is TGTGCCAGCAGTTTACGACTGACAGATACGCAGTATTTT. Residues: CASSLRLTDTQYF.

This clone was observed once. This chain uses TRBV2 with TRBJ2-7; D remains ambiguous. The V and J ends lost 1 base and 3 bases respectively, with 10 bases between them. Germline V gene sequence: CDR1 SNHLY, CDR2 FYNNEI. The length of the CDR3 is 14 residues. The CDR3 is CASSEVEARYEQYF. The CDR3 DNA follows: TGTGCCAGCAGTGAAGTTGAGGCACGCTACGAGCAGTACTTC.

The CDR3 DNA reads as TGTGCCAGCAGTTACACAGGGCAGACTGAAGCTTTCTTT. Amino acid sequence: CASSYTGQTEAFF. The chain has TRBV6-2 or TRBV6-3 and TRBJ1-1; weak D call: TRBD1 (6 bases). CDR1 and CDR2 (germline): MNHEY, SVGEGT. CDR3 length: 13 residues. Trimming pared 2 bases from V and 5 bases from J, leaving 9 bases between.

The chain employs TRBV5-6 and TRBJ2-3, with D perhaps matching TRBD1 (6 bases). The V and J ends lost 1 base and 0 bases respectively, with 9 bases between them. The V gene's germline CDR1 is SGHDT and CDR2 YYEEEE. This CDR3 region has 15 residues. This chain's CDR3 is CASSLYQGSTDTQYF. CDR3 sequence (DNA): TGTGCCAGCAGCTTGTATCAGGGGAGCACAGATACGCAGTATTTT. Full variable domain (rest looked up from reference TRBV5-6 and TRBJ2-3): DAGVTQSPTHLIKTRGQQVTLRCSPKSGHDTVSWYQQALGQGPQFIFQYYEEEERQRGNFPDRFSGHQFPNYSSELNVNALLLGDSALYLCASSLYQGSTDTQYFGPGTRLTVL.

The J gene is TRBJ1-4, the V gene TRBV6-1; no firm D call. V was clipped by 2 bases and J by 8 bases, with 3 bases between them. The germline V gene encodes CDR1 MNHNS and CDR2 SASEGT. CDR3 length: 11 residues. The CDR3 sequence is CASSESEKLFF. CDR3 in DNA: TGTGCCAGCAGTGAAAGCGAAAAACTGTTTTTT.

The rearrangement links TRBV4-1 to TRBJ2-3; TRBD2 matches 13 bases. The V gene end was trimmed by 2 bases and the J gene end by 1 base; junction bases not matched to a gene: 9. The V gene's germline CDR1 is MGHRA and CDR2 YSYEKL. The CDR3 runs to 19 residues. The CDR3 DNA reads TGCGCCAGCAGCCAACCCGGGACTAGCGGGGACCAGGGCACAGATACGCAGTATTTT. This codes for CASSQPGTSGDQGTDTQYF.

The chain is built from TRBV10-3 and TRBJ1-1, with D possibly matching TRBD1 (5 bases). Germline assignment: CDR1 ENHRY and CDR2 SYGVKD. Trimming took 2 bases from V and 13 from J, leaving 14 bases between them. The CDR3 is 12 residues long. The CDR3 region has the DNA TGTGCCATCAGTGAGGTAGGGGCGACTTGTTTCTTT. Amino acid sequence: CAISEVGATCFF.

This rearrangement joins TRBV19 to TRBJ2-7; the D gene is possibly TRBD1 (6 bases). The CDR3 has 15 residues. Trimming pared 6 bases from V and 1 base from J, leaving 16 bases between. Germline V gene lookup returns CDR1 LNHDA and CDR2 SQIVND (reference sequence). The CDR3 coding sequence is TGTGCCAGTAGCACCGAGGGACACTATTCCTACGAGCAGTACTTC. Protein: CASSTEGHYSYEQYF.

The rearrangement uses TRBV30 and TRBJ1-2; possible D gene TRBD1, 5 bases. V was clipped by 4 bases and J by 5 bases, with 17 bases between them. This CDR3 contains 14 residues. The germline V gene has CDR1 GTSNPN and CDR2 SVGIG (reference sequence). Here the CDR3 DNA reads TGTGCCTGGAAAGAGGACCCCGGGGGATATGGCTACACCTTC. This encodes CAWKEDPGGYGYTF.

This chain connects TRBV5-6 to TRBJ1-5; no clear D. CDR1 and CDR2 from the germline V gene are SGHDT and YYEEEE. The CDR3 extends over 16 amino acids. Trimming cost V 2 bases and J 5 bases, with 17 bases left between them. The CDR3 loop reads CASSLGGKRADQPQHF. In DNA form, the CDR3 reads TGTGCCAGCAGCTTAGGAGGAAAGAGAGCCGATCAGCCCCAGCATTTT. Using reference TRBV5-6 and TRBJ1-5 for the parts outside the CDR3, the full variable domain is DAGVTQSPTHLIKTRGQQVTLRCSPKSGHDTVSWYQQALGQGPQFIFQYYEEEERQRGNFPDRFSGHQFPNYSSELNVNALLLGDSALYLCASSLGGKRADQPQHFGDGTRLSIL.

The rearrangement links TRBV5-1 to TRBJ1-2; TRBD1 aligns across 9 bases. CDR3 length: 14 amino acids. Germline V CDR1 and CDR2: SGHRS, YFSETQ. Germline trimming cut 4 bases from V and 4 bases from J; bases unmatched to any gene: 5. CDR3 coding DNA: TGCGCCAGCAGCCCCCGGACAGGGGCCTATGGCTACACCTTC. Residues: CASSPRTGAYGYTF.